This T cell receptor beta chain was identified in a study of blood T cell repertoires in COVID-19. The wider study: Acute and convalescent COVID-19 samples came from the United States, Italy and Spain. T cells, B-cell-depleted T cells, or PBMCs provided the cDNA or gDNA that served as material.

Authors' methods: The authors estimated nucleated cell counts from reference gene primer amplification. The method was immunoSEQ multiplex PCR; TCRdb's version includes in-frame clones alone and lacks a portion of them. V and J calls and clone size are as listed in that table; D and trimming were resolved from the DNA. Among 190,000 or so clones listed, roughly 89% were seen once. V lost 0 bases and J lost 6, with 12 bases in between. The CDR3 has 15 residues. Per the germline V gene, CDR1 is SGDLS and CDR2 is YYNGEE. The chain has TRBV9 and TRBJ2-2, with D perhaps matching TRBD2 (5 bases). The specimen was peripheral blood. This clonotype was obtained from a man in his fifties or sixties who had recovered from COVID-19. Written as DNA, the CDR3 is TGTGCCAGCAGCGTAGCGGGGATTCCACCCGGGGAGCTGTTTTTT. Translated: CASSVAGIPPGELFF.